These 2 T cell receptor beta chains share one sample of origin, sequenced in a study of PD-L1 blockade in urothelial cancer. The protocol was immunoSEQ multiplex PCR, while the TCRdb copy is restricted to in-frame clones and leaves out a portion. The sample has about 72,000 clones; roughly 90% are singletons. Stated time point: pretreatment peripheral blood. The sequences come from PBMCs, collected around atezolizumab (anti-PD-L1) treatment. These TCRs come from a man in his sixties or seventies with urothelial cancer.

CDR3 residues: CAISELPIARRSGTGELFF. In nucleotides, the CDR3 is TGTGCCATCAGTGAGTTACCAATTGCTCGGAGAAGCGGGACCGGGGAGCTGTTTTTT. The chain links TRBV10-3 to TRBJ2-2, with a tentative D call TRBD2 (6 bases). Trimming stripped 1 base from V and 5 bases from J, with 23 bases between. CDR3 length: 19 residues. Germline CDR1 and CDR2: ENHRY and SYGVKD.

The V call is TRBV2, the J call TRBJ2-7, with 7 bases that match TRBD1. The germline gives CDR1 SNHLY, CDR2 FYNNEI. The junction had 5 bases not matched to a gene; V was cut back by 11 bases and J by 1 base. The CDR3 sequence is 12 residues long. The CDR3 region has the DNA TGTGCCGTCCGGGACAGTTCCTACGAGCAGTACTTC. This sequence encodes CAVRDSSYEQYF.